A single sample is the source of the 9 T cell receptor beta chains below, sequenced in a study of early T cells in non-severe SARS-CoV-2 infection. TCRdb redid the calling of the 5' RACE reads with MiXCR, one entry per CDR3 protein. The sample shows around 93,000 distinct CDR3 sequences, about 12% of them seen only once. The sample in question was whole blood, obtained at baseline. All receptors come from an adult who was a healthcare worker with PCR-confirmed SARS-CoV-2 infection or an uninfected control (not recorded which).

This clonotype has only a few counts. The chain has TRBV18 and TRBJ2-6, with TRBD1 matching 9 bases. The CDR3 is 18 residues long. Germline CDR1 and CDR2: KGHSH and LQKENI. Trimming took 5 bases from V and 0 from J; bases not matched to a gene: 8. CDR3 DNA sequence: TGTGCCAGCTCAGGAAGAACAGGGGGCAACTCTGGGGCCAACGTCCTGACTTTC. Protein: CASSGRTGGNSGANVLTF.

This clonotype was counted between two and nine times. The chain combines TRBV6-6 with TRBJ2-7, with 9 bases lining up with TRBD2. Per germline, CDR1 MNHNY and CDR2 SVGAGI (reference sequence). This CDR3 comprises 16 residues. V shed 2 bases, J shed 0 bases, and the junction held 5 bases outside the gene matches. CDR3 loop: CASSYRASGASYEQYF. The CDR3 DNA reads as TGTGCCAGCAGTTACCGGGCTAGCGGGGCCTCCTACGAGCAGTACTTC.

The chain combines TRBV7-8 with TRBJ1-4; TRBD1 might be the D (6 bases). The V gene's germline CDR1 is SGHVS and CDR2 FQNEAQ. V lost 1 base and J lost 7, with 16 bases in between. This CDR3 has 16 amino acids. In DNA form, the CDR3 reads TGTGCCAGCAGCTTAGAGGCGGGACAAGGGTCTGAAAAACTGTTTTTT. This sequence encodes CASSLEAGQGSEKLFF.

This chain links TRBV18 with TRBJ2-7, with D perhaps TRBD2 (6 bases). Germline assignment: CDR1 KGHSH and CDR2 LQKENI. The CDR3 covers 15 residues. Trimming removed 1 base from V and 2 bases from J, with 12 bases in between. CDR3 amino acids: CASSPQGGAAYEQYF. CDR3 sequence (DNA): TGTGCCAGCTCACCACAAGGCGGGGCTGCCTACGAGCAGTACTTC.

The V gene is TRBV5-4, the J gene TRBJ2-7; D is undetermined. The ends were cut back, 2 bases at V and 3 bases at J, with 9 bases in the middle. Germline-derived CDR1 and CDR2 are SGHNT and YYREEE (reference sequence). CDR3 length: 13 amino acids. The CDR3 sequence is CASSFAGGYEQYF. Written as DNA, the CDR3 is TGTGCCAGCAGCTTTGCAGGCGGCTACGAGCAGTACTTC.

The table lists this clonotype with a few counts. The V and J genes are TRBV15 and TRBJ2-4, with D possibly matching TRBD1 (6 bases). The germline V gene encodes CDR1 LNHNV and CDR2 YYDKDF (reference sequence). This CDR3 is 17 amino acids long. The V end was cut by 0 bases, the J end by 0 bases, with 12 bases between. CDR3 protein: CATSREAGAIAKNIQYF. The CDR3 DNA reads TGTGCCACCAGCAGAGAGGCAGGGGCCATAGCCAAAAACATTCAGTACTTC. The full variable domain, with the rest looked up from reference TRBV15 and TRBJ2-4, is DAMVIQNPRYQVTQFGKPVTLSCSQTLNHNVMYWYQQKSSQAPKLLFHYYDKDFNNEADTPDNFQSRRPNTSFCFLDIRSPGLGDTAMYLCATSREAGAIAKNIQYFGAGTRLSVL.

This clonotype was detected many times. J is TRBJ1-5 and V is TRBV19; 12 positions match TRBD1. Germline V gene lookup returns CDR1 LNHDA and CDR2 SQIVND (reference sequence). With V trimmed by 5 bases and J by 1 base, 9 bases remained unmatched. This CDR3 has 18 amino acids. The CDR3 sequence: CASSVKGQGAGSNQPQHF. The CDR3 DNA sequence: TGTGCCAGTAGTGTAAAGGGACAGGGGGCAGGGAGCAATCAGCCCCAGCATTTT. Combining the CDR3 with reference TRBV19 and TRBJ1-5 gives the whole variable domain DGGITQSPKYLFRKEGQNVTLSCEQNLNHDAMYWYRQDPGQGLRLIYYSQIVNDFQKGDIAEGYSVSREKKESFPLTVTSAQKNPTAFYLCASSVKGQGAGSNQPQHFGDGTRLSIL.

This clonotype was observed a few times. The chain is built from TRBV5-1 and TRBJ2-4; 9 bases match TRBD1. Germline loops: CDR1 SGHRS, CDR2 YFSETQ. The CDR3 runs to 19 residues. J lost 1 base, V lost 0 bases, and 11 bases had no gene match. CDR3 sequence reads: CASSLGNNRGRSAKNIQYF. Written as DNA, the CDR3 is TGCGCCAGCAGCTTGGGTAATAACAGGGGGCGATCGGCCAAAAACATTCAGTACTTC.

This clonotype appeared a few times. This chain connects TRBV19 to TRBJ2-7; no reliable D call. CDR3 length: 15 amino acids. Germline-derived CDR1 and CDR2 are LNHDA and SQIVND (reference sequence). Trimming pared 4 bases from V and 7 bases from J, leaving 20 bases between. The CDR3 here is CASSKHSLQSLEQYF. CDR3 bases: TGTGCCAGTAGTAAGCACAGCCTCCAAAGTTTGGAGCAGTACTTC.